The 30 T cell receptor beta chains in this list originate from one sample, sequenced in a study of blood T cell repertoires in COVID-19. The protocol was immunoSEQ multiplex PCR, while the TCRdb copy is restricted to in-frame clones and leaves out a portion. The data show some 260,000 clones, with around 90% seen just once and 0.65% to 0.8% held by the top ten. Specimen: peripheral blood. These receptors all come from a human donor in a cohort sampled during active COVID-19.

V gene TRBV4-3 combines with J gene TRBJ2-3; 7 bases align to TRBD2. CDR1 LGHNA and CDR2 YSLEER come from the germline V gene. The CDR3 loop spans 16 amino acids. Losses at the gene ends were 1 base for V and 6 bases for J; bases not matched to a gene: 10. CDR3 sequence: CASSQGLGGRADTQYF. The CDR3 DNA reads TGCGCCAGCAGCCAAGGATTGGGCGGGAGAGCGGATACGCAGTATTTT.

The chain combines TRBV19 with TRBJ2-1; 7 bases align to TRBD1. This CDR3 has 12 amino acids. In germline, CDR1 is LNHDA, CDR2 SQIVND (reference sequence). J gave up 12 bases and V 7 bases, and 9 bases lay outside the gene matches. The DNA for the CDR3 is TGTGCCAGTACGGACAGGACAAAACCGCAGTTCTTC. This encodes CASTDRTKPQFF.

The chain couples TRBV5-4 to TRBJ2-7; 7 bases map to TRBD2. Unmatched junction bases numbered 3, after V lost 0 bases and J lost 0 bases. CDR1 is SGHNT, CDR2 YYREEE, per germline (reference sequence). This CDR3 comprises 15 residues. In nucleotides, the CDR3 is TGTGCCAGCAGCTTGGATGGGGGGGGCTCCTACGAGCAGTACTTC. Encoded protein: CASSLDGGGSYEQYF.

The chain recombines TRBV5-1 with TRBJ1-1; no reliable D call. The germline V and J ends were trimmed by 8 bases and 8 bases, with 7 bases remaining between them. CDR1 and CDR2 (germline): SGHRS, YFSETQ. The CDR3 has 9 amino acids. The CDR3 protein is CARPGEAFF. The DNA for the CDR3 is TGCGCCAGGCCGGGGGAAGCTTTCTTT. Together with reference TRBV5-1 and TRBJ1-1, the CDR3 gives the full variable domain: KAGVTQTPRYLIKTRGQQVTLSCSPISGHRSVSWYQQTPGQGLQFLFEYFSETQRNKGNFPGRFSGRQFSNSRSEMNVSTLELGDSALYLCARPGEAFFGQGTRLTVV.

This chain uses TRBV25-1 with TRBJ1-4, with D perhaps TRBD1 (6 bases). This CDR3 comprises 17 residues. Germline lookup yields CDR1 MGHDK and CDR2 SYGVNS. Deletions cut 3 bases from V and 7 bases from J, with 21 bases between. CDR3 nucleotides: TGTGCCAGCAGTGACCCGAAATCAACAGGGTTAAGTGAAAAACTGTTTTTT. Its protein product is CASSDPKSTGLSEKLFF.

The chain is built from TRBV11-2 and TRBJ1-6; no clear D gene. V shed 7 bases and J shed 0 bases, with 13 bases lying between them. The CDR3 length is 16 residues. CDR1 and CDR2 from the germline V gene are SGHAT and FQNNGV. The CDR3 loop is CASTNRGFSYNSPLHF. In nucleotides, the CDR3 is TGTGCCAGCACCAACCGAGGGTTCTCCTATAATTCACCCCTCCACTTT.

This sequence joins TRBV24-1 and TRBJ2-3, with a possible D match to TRBD1 (5 bases). Germline CDR1 is KGHDR and CDR2 is SFDVKD. This CDR3 has 15 residues. Trimming took 3 bases from V and 2 from J, leaving 11 bases between them. DNA for the CDR3: TGTGCCACCAGTGATGAGAAGACAGTCACAGATACGCAGTATTTT. Its protein product is CATSDEKTVTDTQYF.

The rearrangement links TRBV6-5 to TRBJ1-2; TRBD1 is a possible D gene (5 bases). Per germline, CDR1 MNHEY and CDR2 SVGAGI. Trimming removed 4 bases from V and 1 base from J, with 13 bases in between. The CDR3 is 15 amino acids. The CDR3 bases are TGTGCCAGCAGTTTCGCAACCAGGGATAACTATGGCTACACCTTC. Translation: CASSFATRDNYGYTF.

The CDR3, as DNA: TGTGCCTGGAGTGTAGGGGACAGCGTCGAGCAGTACTTC. This translates into CAWSVGDSVEQYF. This chain connects TRBV30 to TRBJ2-7, with 7 bases aligning to TRBD1. Germline V CDR1 and CDR2: GTSNPN, SVGIG (reference sequence). Trimming cost V 0 bases and J 6 bases; bases outside gene matches: 5. The CDR3 sequence is 13 residues long.

The chain combines TRBV25-1 with TRBJ2-7; TRBD2 matches 9 bases. Germline CDR1 is MGHDK and CDR2 is SYGVNS. CDR3 length: 16 residues. V shed 3 bases and J 4 bases; nucleotides not matched to a gene: 10. The CDR3, as DNA: TGTGCCAGCAGTGAGGGGGCTAGCGGGAAAGTTTACGAGCAGTACTTC. Protein sequence: CASSEGASGKVYEQYF.

The chain carries TRBV3-1 (or the pseudogene TRBV3-2) and TRBJ1-5, with D tentatively TRBD1 (5 bases). Trimming shortened V by 5 bases and J by 9 bases, and 14 bases separated the two germline ends. The germline V gene encodes CDR1 LGHDT and CDR2 YNNKEL (reference sequence). This CDR3 is built from 13 residues. The CDR3 DNA reads as TGTGCCAGCAGCAACCATGAAAGGGGGCCCCAGCATTTT. Translation: CASSNHERGPQHF.

V and J are TRBV19 and TRBJ2-2, with 8 bases matching TRBD2. V lost 3 bases, J lost 4 bases, and 13 bases stayed unmatched. The CDR3 extends over 18 amino acids. The germline V gene has CDR1 LNHDA and CDR2 SQIVND (reference sequence). CDR3: CASSIQREREGGTGELFF. In nucleotides, the CDR3 is TGTGCCAGTAGTATTCAGCGGGAGCGTGAAGGAGGCACCGGGGAGCTGTTTTTT.

The rearrangement joins TRBV30 to TRBJ2-3, with D tentatively TRBD1 (5 bases). V was shortened by 2 bases and J by 3 bases, with 9 bases between the two germline ends. Looked up from germline, CDR1 is GTSNPN and CDR2 is SVGIG (reference sequence). The CDR3 totals 13 residues. CDR3 sequence: CAWSLTGTDTQYF. The CDR3 nucleotides are TGTGCCTGGAGTCTAACAGGTACAGATACGCAGTATTTT.

This clone appeared a single time. V gene TRBV28 combines with J gene TRBJ1-1, with a possible D match to TRBD1 (5 bases). V lost 6 bases and J lost 3, with 20 bases in between. Germline V lookup: CDR1 MDHEN, CDR2 SYDVKM. CDR3 length equals 16 residues. CDR3 DNA: TGTGCCAGCAGGGGCTTTGGGGCCCGGAAGTACACTGAAGCTTTCTTT. Translated, it gives CASRGFGARKYTEAFF. The full variable domain, completed using reference TRBV28 and TRBJ1-1, is DVKVTQSSRYLVKRTGEKVFLECVQDMDHENMFWYRQDPGLGLRLIYFSYDVKMKEKGDIPEGYSVSREKKERFSLILESASTNQTSMYLCASRGFGARKYTEAFFGQGTRLTVV.

The rearrangement uses TRBV10-3 and TRBJ1-2; 9 nucleotides agree with TRBD1. The CDR3 length is 17 residues. V dropped 0 bases and J dropped 1; count of bases not matched to a gene: 6. CDR1 is ENHRY and CDR2 is SYGVKD in the germline V gene. CDR3 DNA: TGTGCCATCAGTGAGTCAAGGACAGGGGCAGATAACTATGGCTACACCTTC. Amino acids: CAISESRTGADNYGYTF.

The table lists this clone with a count of one. CDR3 in amino acids: CASSRGGGFYEQYF. DNA for the CDR3: TGTGCCAGCAGCCGTGGGGGGGGTTTCTACGAGCAGTACTTC. This chain joins TRBV5-4 and TRBJ2-7; 7 positions agree with TRBD2. The CDR3 contains 14 residues. Losses at the gene ends were 4 bases for V and 3 bases for J; bases not matched to a gene: 7. Looked up from germline, CDR1 is SGHNT and CDR2 is YYREEE (reference sequence). Combining the CDR3 with reference TRBV5-4 and TRBJ2-7 gives the whole variable domain ETGVTQSPTHLIKTRGQQVTLRCSSQSGHNTVSWYQQALGQGPQFIFQYYREEENGRGNFPPRFSGLQFPNYSSELNVNALELDDSALYLCASSRGGGFYEQYFGPGTRLTVT.

The chain has TRBV7-9 and TRBJ1-2, with 9 bases identical to TRBD1. CDR1 SEHNR and CDR2 FQNEAQ come from the germline V gene (reference sequence). This CDR3 is built from 18 residues. V lost 1 base to trimming and J lost 4 bases; unmatched junction nucleotides: 13. The CDR3 DNA is TGTGCCAGCAGCTTAGAGGGGACAGGGATGAGGGGCCTCTATGGCTACACCTTC. Translating it yields CASSLEGTGMRGLYGYTF.

The chain joins TRBV4-3 to TRBJ1-1; TRBD1 aligns across 9 bases. The germline CDR1 and CDR2 sequences are LGHNA and YSLEER. CDR3 size: 14 residues. With V trimmed by 4 bases and J by 7 bases, 7 bases remained unmatched. Here the CDR3 DNA reads TGCGCCAGCAGCCTTTACGACAGGGGGGGTGAAGCTTTCTTT. The encoded protein is CASSLYDRGGEAFF.

In its sample, this clone was seen once. The chain uses TRBV29-1 and TRBJ2-1; 7 nucleotides align to TRBD2. Germline V gene lookup returns CDR1 SQVTM and CDR2 ANQGSEA. The CDR3 is 14 amino acids. V trimming: 1 base; J trimming: 4 bases; junction bases outside the gene matches: 4. CDR3 in amino acids: CSVEAGLRYNEQFF. CDR3 sequence (DNA): TGCAGCGTTGAAGCGGGACTAAGATACAATGAGCAGTTCTTC.

The chain has TRBV19 and TRBJ1-3; D possibly corresponds to TRBD1 (5 bases). Trimming pared 4 bases from V and 10 bases from J, leaving 14 bases between. Germline V CDR1 and CDR2: LNHDA, SQIVND (reference sequence). The CDR3 runs 13 residues. CDR3 coding DNA: TGTGCCAGTAGTAGTGACAGAACCCGAACCATATATTTT. Translating it yields CASSSDRTRTIYF. The full variable domain, with the rest looked up from reference TRBV19 and TRBJ1-3, is DGGITQSPKYLFRKEGQNVTLSCEQNLNHDAMYWYRQDPGQGLRLIYYSQIVNDFQKGDIAEGYSVSREKKESFPLTVTSAQKNPTAFYLCASSSDRTRTIYFGEGSWLTVV.

The gene calls are TRBV6-4 and TRBJ1-2; D remains ambiguous. V was pared by 4 bases and J by 5 bases, with 8 bases between. Germline V gene data show CDR1 as MRHNA and CDR2 as SNTAGT. CDR3 length equals 12 residues. In nucleotides, the CDR3 is TGTGCCAGCAGTGGACGGAGATATGGCTACACCTTC. Residues: CASSGRRYGYTF.

The chain joins TRBV27 to TRBJ1-2; TRBD1 matches at 7 bases. Trimming at V came to 6 bases and at J to 5 bases, leaving 9 bases not matched to a gene. The germline V gene encodes CDR1 MNHEY and CDR2 SMNVEV (reference sequence). The CDR3 covers 14 residues. The chain's CDR3 is CASRRTGQRYGYTF. CDR3 nucleotides: TGTGCCAGCAGGCGGACAGGCCAAAGGTATGGCTACACCTTC.

The chain employs TRBV15 and TRBJ1-4; 9 bases fit TRBD1. CDR1 and CDR2 (germline): LNHNV, YYDKDF (reference sequence). V trimming: 1 base; J trimming: 4 bases; junction bases outside the gene matches: 4. CDR3 length: 16 amino acids. This CDR3 is CATSRAQTGGNEKLFF. The CDR3 bases are TGTGCCACCAGCAGAGCCCAGACAGGGGGTAATGAAAAACTGTTTTTT.

CDR3 residues: CASSLSGGNTEAFF. The CDR3 nucleotides read TGTGCCAGCAGTTTGTCCGGGGGGAACACTGAAGCTTTCTTT. The chain is built from TRBV28 and TRBJ1-1; the D gene is possibly TRBD1 (5 bases). The ends were cut back, 3 bases at V and 1 base at J, with 9 bases in the middle. CDR1 is MDHEN, CDR2 SYDVKM, per germline. The CDR3 is 14 amino acids.

The genes are TRBV7-9 and TRBJ2-7, with TRBD1 matching 11 bases. The CDR3 has 16 amino acids. Germline CDR1 is SEHNR and CDR2 is FQNEAQ (reference sequence). The junction had 12 bases not matched to a gene; V was cut back by 5 bases and J by 6 bases. The CDR3 region has the DNA TGTGCCAGCAGCCCTCTCCCGGGACAGGGGGATGGCGAGCAGTACTTC. Translating it yields CASSPLPGQGDGEQYF.

The chain links TRBV6-1 to TRBJ1-1; the D is unclear. V was clipped by 2 bases and J by 3 bases, with 7 bases between them. The CDR3 contains 13 residues. CDR1 MNHNS and CDR2 SASEGT come from the germline V gene. The CDR3 sequence: CASSEPGYTEAFF. The CDR3 DNA follows: TGTGCCAGCAGTGAACCTGGCTACACTGAAGCTTTCTTT.

The chain is built from TRBV28 and TRBJ1-2; tentatively, D is TRBD1 (6 bases). Germline V gene sequence: CDR1 MDHEN, CDR2 SYDVKM. The CDR3 is made up of 17 amino acids. V dropped 2 bases and J dropped 8 bases, with 24 bases sitting between them. The CDR3 sequence: CASSLMWARGSRGGYTF. For the CDR3, the DNA is TGTGCCAGCAGTTTAATGTGGGCCAGGGGAAGCAGGGGAGGCTACACCTTC.

This chain links TRBV30 with TRBJ2-7; tentatively, D is TRBD2 (5 bases). The CDR3 spans 16 residues. Looked up from germline, CDR1 is GTSNPN and CDR2 is SVGIG (reference sequence). V dropped 2 bases and J dropped 2 bases, with 19 bases sitting between them. CDR3 residues: CAWSRGGNFVAYEQYF. In DNA form, the CDR3 reads TGTGCCTGGAGTCGGGGTGGTAATTTTGTAGCCTACGAGCAGTACTTC.

V usage is TRBV15 and J usage is TRBJ1-2; 7 bases match TRBD1. Per germline, CDR1 LNHNV and CDR2 YYDKDF (reference sequence). The CDR3 runs to 14 residues. V dropped 4 bases and J dropped 1; count of bases not matched to a gene: 3. CDR3 DNA: TGTGCCACCAGCATACAGGGGTATAACTATGGCTACACCTTC. Its translation: CATSIQGYNYGYTF.

The chain has TRBV28 and TRBJ1-2, with D possibly being TRBD1 (6 bases). The V end was cut by 6 bases, the J end by 5 bases, with 19 bases between. This CDR3 has 15 residues. Germline V lookup: CDR1 MDHEN, CDR2 SYDVKM. CDR3 coding DNA: TGTGCCAGCAGCATCCCCCGGACAGCTTGGTATGGCTACACCTTC. Translated, it gives CASSIPRTAWYGYTF.